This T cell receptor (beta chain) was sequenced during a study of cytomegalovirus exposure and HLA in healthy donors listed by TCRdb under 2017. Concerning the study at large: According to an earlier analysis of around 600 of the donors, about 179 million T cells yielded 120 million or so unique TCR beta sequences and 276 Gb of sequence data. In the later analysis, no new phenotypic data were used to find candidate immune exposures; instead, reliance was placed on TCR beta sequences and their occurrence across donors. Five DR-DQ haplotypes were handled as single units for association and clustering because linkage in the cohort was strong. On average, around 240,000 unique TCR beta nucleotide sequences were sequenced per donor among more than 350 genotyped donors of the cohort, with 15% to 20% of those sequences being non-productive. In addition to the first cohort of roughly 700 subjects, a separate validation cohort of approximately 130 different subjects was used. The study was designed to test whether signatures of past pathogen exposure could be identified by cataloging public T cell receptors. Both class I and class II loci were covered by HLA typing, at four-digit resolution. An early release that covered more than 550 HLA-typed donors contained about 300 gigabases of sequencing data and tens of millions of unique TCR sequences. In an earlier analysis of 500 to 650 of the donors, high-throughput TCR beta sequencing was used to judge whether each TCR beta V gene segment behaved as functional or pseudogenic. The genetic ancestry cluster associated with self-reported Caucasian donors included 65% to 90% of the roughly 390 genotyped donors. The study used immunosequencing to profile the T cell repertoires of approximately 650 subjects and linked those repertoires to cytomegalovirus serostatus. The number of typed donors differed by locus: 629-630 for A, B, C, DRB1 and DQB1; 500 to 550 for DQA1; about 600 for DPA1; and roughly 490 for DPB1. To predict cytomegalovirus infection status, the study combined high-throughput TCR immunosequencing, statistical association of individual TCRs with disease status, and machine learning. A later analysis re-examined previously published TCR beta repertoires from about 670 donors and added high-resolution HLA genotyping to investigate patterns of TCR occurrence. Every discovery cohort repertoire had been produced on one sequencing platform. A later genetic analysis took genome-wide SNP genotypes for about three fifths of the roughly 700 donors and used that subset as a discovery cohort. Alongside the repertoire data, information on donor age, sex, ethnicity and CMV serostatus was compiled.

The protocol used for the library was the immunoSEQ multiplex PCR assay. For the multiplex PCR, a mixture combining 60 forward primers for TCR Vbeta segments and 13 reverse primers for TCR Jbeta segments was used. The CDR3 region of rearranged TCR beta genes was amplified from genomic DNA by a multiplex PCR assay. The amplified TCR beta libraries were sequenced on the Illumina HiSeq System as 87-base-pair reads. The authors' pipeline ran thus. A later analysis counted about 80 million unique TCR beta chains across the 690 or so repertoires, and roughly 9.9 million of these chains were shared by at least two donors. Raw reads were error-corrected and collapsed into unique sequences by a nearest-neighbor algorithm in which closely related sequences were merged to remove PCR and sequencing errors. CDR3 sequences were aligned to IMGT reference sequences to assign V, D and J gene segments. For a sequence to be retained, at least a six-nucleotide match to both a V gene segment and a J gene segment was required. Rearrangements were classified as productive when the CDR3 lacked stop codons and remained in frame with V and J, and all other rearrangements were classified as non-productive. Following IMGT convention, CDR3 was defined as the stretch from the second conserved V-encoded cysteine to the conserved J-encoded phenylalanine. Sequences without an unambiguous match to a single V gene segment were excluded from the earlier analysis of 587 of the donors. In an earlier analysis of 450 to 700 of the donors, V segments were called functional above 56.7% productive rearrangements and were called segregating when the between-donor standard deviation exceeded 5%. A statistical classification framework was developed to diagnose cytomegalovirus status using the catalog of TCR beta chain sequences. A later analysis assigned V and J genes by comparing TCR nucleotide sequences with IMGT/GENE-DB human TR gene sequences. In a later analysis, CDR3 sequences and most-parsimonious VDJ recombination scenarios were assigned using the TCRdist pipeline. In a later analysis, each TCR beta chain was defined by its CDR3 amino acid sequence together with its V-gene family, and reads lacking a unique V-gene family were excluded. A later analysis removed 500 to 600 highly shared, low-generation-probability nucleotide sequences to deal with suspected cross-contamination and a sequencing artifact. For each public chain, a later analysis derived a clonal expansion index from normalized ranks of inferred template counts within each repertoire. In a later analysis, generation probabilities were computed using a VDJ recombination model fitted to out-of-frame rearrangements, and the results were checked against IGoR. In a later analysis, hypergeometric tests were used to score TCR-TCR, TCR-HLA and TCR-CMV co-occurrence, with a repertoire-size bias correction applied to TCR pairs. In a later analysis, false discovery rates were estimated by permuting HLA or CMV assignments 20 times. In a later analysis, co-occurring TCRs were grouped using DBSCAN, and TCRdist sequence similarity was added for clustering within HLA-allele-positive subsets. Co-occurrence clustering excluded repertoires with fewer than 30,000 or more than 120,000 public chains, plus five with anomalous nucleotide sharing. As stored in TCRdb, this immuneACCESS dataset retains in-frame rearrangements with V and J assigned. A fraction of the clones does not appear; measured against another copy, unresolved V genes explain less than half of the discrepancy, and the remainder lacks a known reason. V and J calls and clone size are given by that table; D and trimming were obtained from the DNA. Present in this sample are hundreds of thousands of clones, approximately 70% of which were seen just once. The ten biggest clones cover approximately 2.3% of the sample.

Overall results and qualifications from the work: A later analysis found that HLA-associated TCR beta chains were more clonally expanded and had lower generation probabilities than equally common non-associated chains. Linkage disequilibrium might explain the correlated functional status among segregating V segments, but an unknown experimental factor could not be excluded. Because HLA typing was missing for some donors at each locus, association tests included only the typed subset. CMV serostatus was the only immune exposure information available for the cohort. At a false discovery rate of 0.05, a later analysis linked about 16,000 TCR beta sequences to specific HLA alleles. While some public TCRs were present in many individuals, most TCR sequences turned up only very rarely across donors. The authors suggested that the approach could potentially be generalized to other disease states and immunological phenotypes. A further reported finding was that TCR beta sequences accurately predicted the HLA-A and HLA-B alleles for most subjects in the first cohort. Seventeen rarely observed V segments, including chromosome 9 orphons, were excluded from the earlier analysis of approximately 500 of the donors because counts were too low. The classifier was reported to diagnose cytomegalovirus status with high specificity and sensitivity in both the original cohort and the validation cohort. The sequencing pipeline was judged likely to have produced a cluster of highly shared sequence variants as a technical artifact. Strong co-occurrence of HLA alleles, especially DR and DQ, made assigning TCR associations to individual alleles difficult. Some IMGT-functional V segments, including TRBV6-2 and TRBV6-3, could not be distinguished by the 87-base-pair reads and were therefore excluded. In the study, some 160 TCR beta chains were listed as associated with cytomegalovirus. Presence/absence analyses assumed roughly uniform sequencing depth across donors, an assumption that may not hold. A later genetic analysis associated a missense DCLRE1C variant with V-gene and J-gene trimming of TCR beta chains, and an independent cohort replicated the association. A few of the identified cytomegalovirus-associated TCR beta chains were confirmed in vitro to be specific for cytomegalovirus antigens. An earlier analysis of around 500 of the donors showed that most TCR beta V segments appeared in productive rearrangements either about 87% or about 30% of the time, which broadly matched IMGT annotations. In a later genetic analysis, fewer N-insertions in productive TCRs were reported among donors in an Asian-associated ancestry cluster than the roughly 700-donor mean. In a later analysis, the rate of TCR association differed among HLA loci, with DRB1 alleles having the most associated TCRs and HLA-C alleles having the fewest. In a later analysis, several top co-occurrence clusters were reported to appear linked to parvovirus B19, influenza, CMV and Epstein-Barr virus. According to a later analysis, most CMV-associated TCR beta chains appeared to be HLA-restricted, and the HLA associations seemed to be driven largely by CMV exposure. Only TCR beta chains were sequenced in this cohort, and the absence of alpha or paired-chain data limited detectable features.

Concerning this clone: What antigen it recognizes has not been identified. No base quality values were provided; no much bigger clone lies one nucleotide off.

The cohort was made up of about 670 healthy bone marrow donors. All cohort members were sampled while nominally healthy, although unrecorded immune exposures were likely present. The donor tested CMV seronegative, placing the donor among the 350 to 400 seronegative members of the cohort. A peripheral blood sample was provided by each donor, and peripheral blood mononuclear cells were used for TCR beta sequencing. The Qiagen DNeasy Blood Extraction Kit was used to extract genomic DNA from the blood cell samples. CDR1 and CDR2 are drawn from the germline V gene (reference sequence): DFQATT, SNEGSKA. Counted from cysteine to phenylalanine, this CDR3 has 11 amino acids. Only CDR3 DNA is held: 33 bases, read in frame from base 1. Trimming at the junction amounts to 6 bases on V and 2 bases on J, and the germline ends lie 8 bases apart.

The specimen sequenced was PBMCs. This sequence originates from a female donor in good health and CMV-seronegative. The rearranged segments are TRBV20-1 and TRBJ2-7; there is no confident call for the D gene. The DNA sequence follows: TGCAGTGCGCTAGGCCCCTACGAGCAGTACTTC. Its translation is CSALGPYEQYF.